A single sample is the source of the 25 T cell receptor beta chains below, sequenced in a study of OX40 agonist ivuxolimab in advanced cancers. Sequencing used immunoSEQ multiplex PCR; TCRdb keeps in-frame clones, though not all of them. Of about 89,000 clones in the sample, 70% to 90% were seen once. The material was CD4+ or CD8+ T cells sorted from blood, obtained in a trial of the OX40 agonist ivuxolimab. These receptors were collected from an adult with an advanced solid tumor such as melanoma, head and neck, liver or kidney cancer.

V is TRBV10-3 and J is TRBJ2-3, with TRBD2 identical over 11 bases. Losses at the gene ends were 2 bases for V and 1 base for J; bases not matched to a gene: 17. This CDR3 is built from 21 residues. From germline, CDR1 is ENHRY and CDR2 SYGVKD. CDR3 in amino acids: CAISEPLLGLAGGARTDTQYF. The CDR3, as DNA: TGTGCCATCAGTGAGCCCCTCCTGGGGCTAGCGGGGGGCGCCCGCACAGATACGCAGTATTTT.

V gene TRBV7-2 combines with J gene TRBJ1-1, with D hard to call. V lost 5 bases and J 1 base, leaving 17 bases between the germline ends. The CDR3 covers 16 residues. Germline V lookup: CDR1 SGHTA, CDR2 FQGNSA. DNA for the CDR3: TGTGCCAGCAGCGACCAGAGGGTGGGTGGGAACACTGAAGCTTTCTTT. Its protein is CASSDQRVGGNTEAFF.

The genes are TRBV6-5 and TRBJ2-7; 7 positions match TRBD1. Germline CDR1 is MNHEY and CDR2 is SVGAGI. The ends lost 5 bases at V and 4 bases at J; junction bases unmatched: 5. The length of the CDR3 is 13 residues. CDR3 nucleotides: TGTGCCAGCAGTAGAGGGGGCGTTTACGAGCAGTACTTC. Translated: CASSRGGVYEQYF.

This chain links TRBV10-1 with TRBJ2-1, with TRBD1 matching over 9 bases. Germline loops: CDR1 WNHNN, CDR2 SYGVQD (reference sequence). V shed 6 bases and J 6 bases; nucleotides not matched to a gene: 3. The CDR3 totals 13 residues. The CDR3 DNA follows: TGCGCCAGCAGGAAGACAGGGGGCAATGAGCAGTTCTTC. The encoded protein is CASRKTGGNEQFF.

CDR3 amino acids: CASSPGTGGVGYGYTF. The CDR3 nucleotides read TGTGCCAGTAGTCCCGGGACAGGGGGCGTCGGCTATGGCTACACCTTC. V gene TRBV19 combines with J gene TRBJ1-2; 12 bases fit TRBD1. V gave up 5 bases and J gave up 4 bases; unmatched junction bases: 8. The CDR3 consists of 16 residues. From germline, CDR1 is LNHDA and CDR2 SQIVND (reference sequence).

The chain couples TRBV7-9 to TRBJ1-1; 7 bases agree with TRBD1. V lost 5 bases and J lost 1; bases outside the gene matches: 7. The germline CDR1 and CDR2 sequences are SEHNR and FQNEAQ (reference sequence). The CDR3 extends over 15 amino acids. The CDR3 here is CASSPTRQGNTEAFF. The CDR3 DNA reads TGTGCCAGCAGCCCGACCCGACAGGGGAACACTGAAGCTTTCTTT.

CDR3 loop: CASSPPLTDTEAFF. Written as DNA, the CDR3 is TGTGCCAGCTCACCCCCGCTCACGGATACTGAAGCTTTCTTT. The rearrangement uses TRBV18 and TRBJ1-1; D remains unclear. V lost 3 bases to trimming and J lost 5 bases, with 13 bases between them. The CDR3 sequence is 14 residues long. The germline V gene has CDR1 KGHSH and CDR2 LQKENI.

This chain uses TRBV7-2 with TRBJ2-3; 7 bases agree with TRBD2. Germline V gives CDR1 SGHTA, CDR2 FQGNSA. This CDR3 has 14 amino acids. The J segment lost 6 bases and the V segment lost 1 base, leaving 4 bases of the junction unmatched. Here the CDR3 reads CASSLGGGKDTQYF. DNA for the CDR3: TGTGCCAGCAGCTTAGGGGGGGGTAAGGATACGCAGTATTTT.

The rearrangement links TRBV14 to TRBJ1-2, with 8 bases aligning to TRBD1. The V gene end was trimmed by 4 bases and the J gene end by 2 bases; junction bases not matched to a gene: 9. The CDR3 extends over 16 amino acids. Germline loops: CDR1 SGHDN, CDR2 FVKESK. The CDR3 DNA follows: TGTGCCAGCAGCCCTGAATTCGGGACAGGAAACTATGGCTACACCTTC. Translation gives CASSPEFGTGNYGYTF.

This rearrangement joins TRBV19 to TRBJ2-3; 7 positions agree with TRBD2. Germline CDR1 and CDR2: LNHDA and SQIVND (reference sequence). CDR3 size: 14 residues. J lost 1 base, V lost 10 bases, and 8 bases had no gene match. The DNA for the CDR3 is TGTGCCACTAGGAGCGGGGACCGCACAGATACGCAGTATTTT. It is translated as CATRSGDRTDTQYF.

The chain carries TRBV2 and TRBJ2-7; D remains unclear. The CDR3 has 12 amino acids. V was pared by 3 bases and J by 4 bases, with 7 bases between. Germline V gene lookup returns CDR1 SNHLY and CDR2 FYNNEI. CDR3 bases: TGTGCCAGCAGTGATCAAGTGTACGAGCAGTACTTC. Protein product: CASSDQVYEQYF.

V and J are TRBV6-1 and TRBJ2-2, with 9 bases that match TRBD1. Germline values: CDR1 MNHNS, CDR2 SASEGT. After removal of 2 bases from V and 7 bases from J, the junction contained 8 bases not matched to a gene. This CDR3 comprises 16 residues. This CDR3 is CASSEFGQGKVGELFF. The CDR3 region has the DNA TGTGCCAGCAGTGAATTTGGACAGGGGAAGGTCGGGGAGCTGTTTTTT.

The CDR3 DNA sequence: TGTGCCAGCAGCTTGAAGCTGGGGCACACTGAAGCTTTCTTT. It translates to CASSLKLGHTEAFF. This chain uses TRBV5-4 with TRBJ1-1, with D possibly being TRBD1 (5 bases). CDR1 is SGHNT and CDR2 is YYREEE in the germline V gene (reference sequence). The V end was cut by 1 base, the J end by 3 bases, with 10 bases between. This CDR3 is built from 14 residues.

Turning to this clone: The same CDR3 arises from other DNA sequences in this sample as well. The chain recombines TRBV27 with TRBJ2-7; TRBD1 or TRBD2 may be the D gene (5 bases each). Trimming left V 8 bases short and J 3 bases short, with 11 bases between. The CDR3 sequence is 12 residues long. CDR1 and CDR2 from the germline V gene are MNHEY and SMNVEV (reference sequence). CDR3 amino acids: CASRDRVYEQYF. The CDR3 bases are TGTGCCAGCCGGGACCGGGTCTACGAGCAGTACTTC.

V usage is TRBV5-1 and J usage is TRBJ2-1; D is unclear. The V end lost 4 bases, the J end lost 5 bases, and 10 bases lay between the germline ends. This CDR3 contains 13 residues. The germline V gene has CDR1 SGHRS and CDR2 YFSETQ. The CDR3 loop reads CASSETVNNEQFF. The CDR3, as DNA: TGCGCCAGCAGCGAAACAGTTAACAATGAGCAGTTCTTC.

Only one count was recorded for this clone. The chain is built from TRBV5-1 and TRBJ2-3; 10 bases agree with TRBD1. Germline assignment: CDR1 SGHRS and CDR2 YFSETQ. Trimming at V came to 4 bases and at J to 2 bases, leaving 4 bases not matched to a gene. The CDR3 is 15 residues long. The chain's CDR3 is CASSPGQGPTDTQYF. Written as DNA, the CDR3 is TGCGCCAGCAGCCCGGGACAGGGGCCCACAGATACGCAGTATTTT. Complete variable domain (other parts from reference TRBV5-1 and TRBJ2-3): KAGVTQTPRYLIKTRGQQVTLSCSPISGHRSVSWYQQTPGQGLQFLFEYFSETQRNKGNFPGRFSGRQFSNSRSEMNVSTLELGDSALYLCASSPGQGPTDTQYFGPGTRLTVL.

The chain joins TRBV5-8 to TRBJ1-5; D possibly corresponds to TRBD1 (6 bases). The germline V gene encodes CDR1 SGHTS and CDR2 YDEGEE. This CDR3 comprises 14 residues. Trimming removed 1 base from V and 7 bases from J, with 12 bases in between. CDR3 amino acids: CASSLWGAGQPQHF. CDR3 coding DNA: TGTGCCAGCAGCTTGTGGGGGGCAGGACAGCCCCAGCATTTT.

The chain uses TRBV5-1 and TRBJ2-6, with D tentatively TRBD2 (6 bases). V was pared by 0 bases and J by 0 bases, with 7 bases between. Germline V lookup: CDR1 SGHRS, CDR2 YFSETQ. This CDR3 is built from 16 residues. The CDR3 sequence is CASSLETSSGANVLTF. The CDR3 region has the DNA TGCGCCAGCAGCTTGGAGACTAGCTCTGGGGCCAACGTCCTGACTTTC.

This sequence joins TRBV10-3 and TRBJ2-7, with 9 bases matching TRBD1. Germline V gene sequence: CDR1 ENHRY, CDR2 SYGVKD. V gave up 7 bases and J gave up 2 bases; unmatched junction bases: 6. The CDR3 is 14 residues long. CDR3 loop: CAITTGTGPYEQYF. CDR3 sequence (DNA): TGTGCCATCACCACTGGGACAGGGCCCTACGAGCAGTACTTC.

In regard to this clone: One junction end disagrees with the germline gene, perhaps due to a read error. This sequence joins TRBV7-2 and TRBJ2-1, with a weak D call TRBD2 (7 bases). The germline gives CDR1 SGHTA, CDR2 FQGNSA. CDR3 length: 15 residues. The CDR3 nucleotides are TGTGCCAGCAGCTTAGCGGCGGGGGCCTACAGTGAGCAGTTCTTC. It encodes CASSLAAGAYSEQFF.

The rearrangement links TRBV7-2 to TRBJ1-1; 7 nucleotides align to TRBD1. The CDR3 sequence is 15 residues long. Germline CDR1 SGHTA, CDR2 FQGNSA. V lost 3 bases and J lost 4; bases outside the gene matches: 8. The CDR3 bases are TGTGCCAGCAGCTTTCACAGGGGAATGGGCACTGAAGCTTTCTTT. Residues: CASSFHRGMGTEAFF.

The chain recombines TRBV6-1 with TRBJ1-1, with no clear D. The CDR3 is 12 residues long. Germline V lookup: CDR1 MNHNS, CDR2 SASEGT. V gave up 1 base and J gave up 6 bases, with 6 bases separating them. For the CDR3, the DNA is TGTGCCAGCAGTGAAGTAAGGCCTGAAGCTTTCTTT. It is translated as CASSEVRPEAFF.

The chain links TRBV4-1 to TRBJ2-2; 9 bases are a match to TRBD1. Germline values: CDR1 MGHRA, CDR2 YSYEKL. The CDR3 runs 16 residues. The V segment lost 7 bases and the J segment 7 bases; nucleotides outside the gene matches: 13. The CDR3: CASKKEGQGWSGELFF. The DNA for the CDR3 is TGCGCCAGCAAAAAAGAGGGACAGGGATGGAGCGGGGAGCTGTTTTTT.

This chain connects TRBV6-1 to TRBJ1-5; D not resolved. Trimming took 6 bases from V and 0 from J, leaving 6 bases between them. Per germline, CDR1 MNHNS and CDR2 SASEGT. The CDR3 is 13 residues long. The chain's CDR3 is CASSFSSNQPQHF. The CDR3 DNA sequence: TGTGCCAGCAGCTTCTCTAGCAATCAGCCCCAGCATTTT.

The chain links TRBV27 to TRBJ1-3, with D uncertain. The CDR3 is 14 residues long. V lost 3 bases to trimming and J lost 0 bases, with 6 bases between them. The germline V gene encodes CDR1 MNHEY and CDR2 SMNVEV (reference sequence). This CDR3 is CASSLGNSGNTIYF. The DNA for the CDR3 is TGTGCCAGCAGTTTGGGCAACTCTGGAAACACCATATATTTT.